A single sample gave rise to the 29 T cell receptor beta chains below, sequenced in a study of a mutant IDH1 vaccine in newly diagnosed glioma (dated by TCRdb to the early 2020s). The library was prepared using the immunoSEQ multiplex PCR assay. Sourced from immuneACCESS, this table was stored by TCRdb with only in-frame sequences that have V and J called. A share of the clones is absent; for the studies checked, an unresolved V gene accounts for under half, and the remainder has no known explanation. The table for this sample lists about 33,000 clones; around 84% of them were counted only once. The leading ten clones occupy around 6.8% of the sample. Reading the label with the study, this specimen's time point is: week 35, safety follow-up. Each vaccine dose was 300 ug of a 20-mer mutant IDH1 peptide in Montanide, given subcutaneously with topical imiquimod. These receptors have no identified antigens.

The sample in question was PBMCs, obtained from a glioma patient whose treatment included an IDH1 peptide vaccine. The receptors stem from a woman aged 18-30 years with glioma.

The chain uses TRBV6-1 and TRBJ1-4, with a tentative D call TRBD1 (5 bases). CDR3 length: 14 amino acids. Trimming stripped 6 bases from V and 7 bases from J, with 15 bases between. Germline assignment: CDR1 MNHNS and CDR2 SASEGT. CDR3: CASRTRARSEKLFF. For the CDR3, the DNA is TGTGCCAGCAGGACCAGGGCCCGGAGTGAAAAACTGTTTTTT.

The chain carries TRBV6-5 and TRBJ2-3; a weak D match, TRBD1 (6 bases). Germline V gives CDR1 MNHEY, CDR2 SVGAGI. Between the trimmed V and J ends, which lost 2 bases and 2 bases, there was a span of 8 bases. This CDR3 spans 14 amino acids. The CDR3 bases are TGTGCCAGCAGTTACAACAGGGACACAGATACGCAGTATTTT. Amino acids: CASSYNRDTDTQYF.

The chain is built from TRBV20-1 and TRBJ2-1; no clear D. The CDR3 covers 9 residues. The germline V gene has CDR1 DFQATT and CDR2 SNEGSKA (reference sequence). V was clipped by 5 bases and J by 7 bases, with 3 bases between them. CDR3 amino acids: CSASNEQFF. DNA of the CDR3: TGCAGTGCTTCTAATGAGCAGTTCTTC.

Only a few counts were recorded for this clone. The genes are TRBV28 and TRBJ2-1, with D maybe TRBD2 (5 bases). Trimming removed 5 bases from V and 5 bases from J, with 19 bases in between. CDR1 and CDR2 from the germline V gene are MDHEN and SYDVKM. There are 16 residues in the CDR3. The CDR3 protein is CASSPPERTLHNEQFF. CDR3 sequence (DNA): TGTGCCAGCAGTCCACCAGAGAGGACTCTCCACAATGAGCAGTTCTTC.

The chain carries TRBV5-5 and TRBJ2-7; no clear D. Germline CDR1 is SGHKS and CDR2 is YYEKEE (reference sequence). Trimming pared 0 bases from V and 5 bases from J, leaving 12 bases between. There are 14 residues in the CDR3. The CDR3 DNA reads as TGTGCCAGCAGCTTGGTTAGACTGATCGACGAGCAGTACTTC. Protein: CASSLVRLIDEQYF.

This clone was seen just once. J is TRBJ2-7 and V is TRBV10-3, with TRBD1 matching 7 bases. The CDR3 runs to 13 residues. In germline, CDR1 is ENHRY, CDR2 SYGVKD. V shed 5 bases and J 1 base; nucleotides not matched to a gene: 2. CDR3 sequence reads: CAISLGQSYEQYF. CDR3 nucleotide sequence: TGTGCCATCAGTTTGGGACAGTCCTACGAGCAGTACTTC.

This chain links TRBV19 with TRBJ1-3; D unresolved. The CDR3 runs to 15 residues. The V gene's germline CDR1 is LNHDA and CDR2 SQIVND (reference sequence). V was pared by 0 bases and J by 0 bases, with 6 bases between. CDR3 residues: CASSIDRLSGNTIYF. In DNA form, the CDR3 reads TGTGCCAGTAGTATAGATCGCCTCTCTGGAAACACCATATATTTT.

This chain uses TRBV5-6 with TRBJ1-1, with D unclear. Looked up from germline, CDR1 is SGHDT and CDR2 is YYEEEE. V lost 0 bases and J 0 bases, leaving 6 bases between the germline ends. The CDR3 sequence is 14 residues long. This CDR3 is CASSLAMMNTEAFF. The CDR3 DNA reads as TGTGCCAGCAGCTTGGCCATGATGAACACTGAAGCTTTCTTT.

The genes are TRBV7-6 and TRBJ2-3; D is possibly TRBD2 (7 bases). The ends were cut back, 1 base at V and 4 bases at J, with 15 bases in the middle. The CDR3 loop spans 16 amino acids. Germline V CDR1 and CDR2: SGHVS, FNYEAQ. CDR3 DNA: TGTGCCAGCAGCTTAGGTGGGGGGGGCCAGGCAGATACGCAGTATTTT. Translating it yields CASSLGGGGQADTQYF. Drawing the rest from reference TRBV7-6 and TRBJ2-3, the complete variable domain is GAGVSQSPRYKVTKRGQDVALRCDPISGHVSLYWYRQALGQGPEFLTYFNYEAQQDKSGLPNDRFSAERPEGSISTLTIQRTEQRDSAMYRCASSLGGGGQADTQYFGPGTRLTVL.

This clone was counted between two and nine times. The gene calls are TRBV5-1 and TRBJ1-1; possibly TRBD1 for D (5 bases). From germline, CDR1 is SGHRS and CDR2 YFSETQ. The CDR3 spans 15 residues. Trimming removed 3 bases at V and 1 base at J, with 13 bases between. CDR3 sequence reads: CASSSRLDRNTEAFF. The CDR3 DNA reads TGCGCCAGCAGCTCGAGGTTAGACAGGAACACTGAAGCTTTCTTT.

V usage is TRBV6-5 and J usage is TRBJ1-1; TRBD1 agrees at 7 bases. Trimming at V came to 7 bases and at J to 1 base, leaving 6 bases not matched to a gene. This CDR3 contains 14 residues. In germline, CDR1 is MNHEY, CDR2 SVGAGI. CDR3 bases: TGTGCCAGCAAACCCGGGACAGAGAACACTGAAGCTTTCTTT. Translation gives CASKPGTENTEAFF.

The V and J genes are TRBV19 and TRBJ2-1, with a tentative D call TRBD2 (5 bases). The length of the CDR3 is 16 residues. Germline loops: CDR1 LNHDA, CDR2 SQIVND (reference sequence). Trimming cost V 0 bases and J 8 bases, with 17 bases left between them. DNA of the CDR3: TGTGCCAGTAGTATAGAAGCTAGCTTTCGTGGCCATGAGCAGTTCTTC. This sequence encodes CASSIEASFRGHEQFF.

The gene calls are TRBV5-4 and TRBJ2-5; 12 bases map to TRBD2. The CDR3 has 18 amino acids. J lost 5 bases, V lost 4 bases, and 15 bases had no gene match. Germline CDR1 is SGHNT and CDR2 is YYREEE (reference sequence). In DNA form, the CDR3 reads TGTGCCAGCAGCAAAAAAAGGTCTAGTCTAGCGGGGGGGGAGACCCAGTACTTC. It is translated as CASSKKRSSLAGGETQYF.

The gene calls are TRBV6-5 and TRBJ1-6, with D unclear. Trimming removed 5 bases at V and 6 bases at J, with 8 bases between. Looked up from germline, CDR1 is MNHEY and CDR2 is SVGAGI. This CDR3 spans 13 amino acids. CDR3 coding DNA: TGTGCCAGCAGTCCTCAGAGTAATTCACCCCTCCACTTT. Translated: CASSPQSNSPLHF.

The chain is built from TRBV13 and TRBJ2-2; 9 bases align to TRBD1. Germline V gene sequence: CDR1 PRHDT, CDR2 FYEKMQ (reference sequence). V was clipped by 5 bases and J by 6 bases; unmatched bases: 13. The CDR3 loop spans 17 amino acids. The CDR3 DNA follows: TGTGCCAGCAGCGTGCCCGGGACAGGGAAAACCCCCGGGGAGCTGTTTTTT. Translated: CASSVPGTGKTPGELFF.

J is TRBJ2-7 and V is TRBV29-1; D unclear. There are 13 residues in the CDR3. The germline V and J ends were trimmed by 4 bases and 2 bases, with 12 bases remaining between them. Germline V gene lookup returns CDR1 SQVTM and CDR2 ANQGSEA. The CDR3 DNA sequence: TGCAGCGTTGTTGGGCTAGGGACCTACGAGCAGTACTTC. Translated, it gives CSVVGLGTYEQYF.

V is TRBV7-6 and J is TRBJ2-2; 8 bases align to TRBD1. This CDR3 has 16 residues. V lost 1 base and J lost 1; bases outside the gene matches: 2. Germline V gives CDR1 SGHVS, CDR2 FNYEAQ. CDR3 sequence reads: CASSLGTGMNTGELFF. The CDR3 DNA reads TGTGCCAGCAGCTTAGGGACAGGGATGAACACCGGGGAGCTGTTTTTT.

The chain carries TRBV2 and TRBJ1-1; 7 bases align to TRBD1. Trimming at V came to 6 bases and at J to 4 bases, leaving 8 bases not matched to a gene. CDR1 and CDR2 from the germline V gene are SNHLY and FYNNEI. CDR3 length: 14 residues. CDR3 DNA: TGTGCCAGCAGCGCGCAGGGGGTGGGCACTGAAGCTTTCTTT. This gives the protein CASSAQGVGTEAFF.

The rearrangement links TRBV7-8 to TRBJ2-7, with D possibly matching TRBD2 (5 bases). Trimming pared 1 base from V and 0 bases from J, leaving 7 bases between. CDR3 size: 14 residues. Germline assignment: CDR1 SGHVS and CDR2 FQNEAQ. CDR3 nucleotides: TGTGCCAGCAGCTTAGAGGACTCCTCCTACGAGCAGTACTTC. Encoded protein: CASSLEDSSYEQYF.

This chain links TRBV28 with TRBJ1-4, with 9 bases aligning to TRBD1. V lost 4 bases, J lost 5 bases, and 5 bases stayed unmatched. Per the germline V gene, CDR1 is MDHEN and CDR2 is SYDVKM. CDR3 length equals 15 residues. The CDR3 is CASSSPGTGNEKLFF. Written as DNA, the CDR3 is TGTGCCAGCAGTTCCCCCGGGACAGGGAATGAAAAACTGTTTTTT. The whole variable domain, remainder taken from reference TRBV28 and TRBJ1-4, is DVKVTQSSRYLVKRTGEKVFLECVQDMDHENMFWYRQDPGLGLRLIYFSYDVKMKEKGDIPEGYSVSREKKERFSLILESASTNQTSMYLCASSSPGTGNEKLFFGSGTQLSVL.

The chain recombines TRBV6-5 with TRBJ1-1, with 7 bases identical to TRBD1. With V trimmed by 8 bases and J by 1 base, 10 bases remained unmatched. CDR1 and CDR2 from the germline V gene are MNHEY and SVGAGI. This CDR3 is 15 amino acids long. In DNA form, the CDR3 reads TGTGCCAGCTATGGACGGGCAGGGGGGAACACTGAAGCTTTCTTT. Translated, it gives CASYGRAGGNTEAFF.

The rearrangement links TRBV30 to TRBJ1-5, with D possibly being TRBD1 (5 bases). CDR1 is GTSNPN, CDR2 SVGIG, per germline (reference sequence). V lost 0 bases and J 7 bases, leaving 13 bases between the germline ends. The CDR3 covers 14 residues. Here the CDR3 DNA reads TGTGCCTGGAGTGTTCAGGGATCGGGCCAGCCCCAGCATTTT. It specifies CAWSVQGSGQPQHF.

The chain uses TRBV18 and TRBJ2-3, with TRBD1 identical over 8 bases. The germline V gene has CDR1 KGHSH and CDR2 LQKENI. The CDR3 has 16 amino acids. Trimming took 3 bases from V and 1 from J; bases not matched to a gene: 6. The CDR3 nucleotides are TGTGCCAGCTCACCTTCCCCGGGACAGGGCACAGATACGCAGTATTTT. Encoded protein: CASSPSPGQGTDTQYF.

CDR3 coding DNA: TGTGCCAGCAGCCAAGGGGCAGGGGGCGGAGGTTCACCCCTCCACTTT. Encoded protein: CASSQGAGGGGSPLHF. The chain links TRBV14 to TRBJ1-6; TRBD1 matches at 8 bases. This CDR3 region has 16 residues. Germline V gene sequence: CDR1 SGHDN, CDR2 FVKESK. Germline trimming cut 1 base from V and 9 bases from J; bases unmatched to any gene: 8.

The chain couples TRBV9 to TRBJ2-7; 10 nucleotides line up with TRBD1. J gave up 4 bases and V 4 bases, and 8 bases lay outside the gene matches. Germline V gives CDR1 SGDLS, CDR2 YYNGEE. There are 15 residues in the CDR3. The CDR3 is CASSPQTGGTYEQYF. CDR3 in DNA: TGTGCCAGCAGCCCACAGACAGGGGGCACGTACGAGCAGTACTTC.

J is TRBJ1-1 and V is TRBV6-1; D may be TRBD1 (5 bases). This CDR3 is 15 amino acids long. The V end was cut by 7 bases, the J end by 3 bases, with 18 bases between. The germline CDR1 and CDR2 sequences are MNHNS and SASEGT. CDR3 bases: TGTGCCAGCAACGAGGGACTTTGGCGGGACACTGAAGCTTTCTTT. Protein: CASNEGLWRDTEAFF.

J is TRBJ1-2 and V is TRBV5-1; 10 nucleotides align to TRBD1. The germline V gene encodes CDR1 SGHRS and CDR2 YFSETQ. The CDR3 extends over 15 amino acids. The trim removed 3 bases at V and 8 bases at J, leaving 10 bases unmatched. The CDR3 sequence is CASSSTGGSAAGYTF. CDR3 nucleotides: TGCGCCAGCAGCTCGACAGGGGGCTCTGCAGCGGGCTACACCTTC.

The chain joins TRBV11-3 to TRBJ2-7; D perhaps matches TRBD1 (6 bases). Germline-derived CDR1 and CDR2 are SGHNT and YENEEA. This CDR3 spans 17 amino acids. V was shortened by 4 bases and J by 0 bases, with 19 bases between the two germline ends. CDR3 sequence reads: CASSWALWDTSSYEQYF. The CDR3 DNA sequence: TGTGCCAGCAGCTGGGCTCTATGGGACACCAGCTCCTACGAGCAGTACTTC. The whole variable domain, filled in from reference TRBV11-3 and TRBJ2-7, reads EAGVVQSPRYKIIEKKQPVAFWCNPISGHNTLYWYLQNLGQGPELLIRYENEEAVDDSQLPKDRFSAERLKGVDSTLKIQPAELGDSAVYLCASSWALWDTSSYEQYFGPGTRLTVT.

V and J are TRBV19 and TRBJ1-5; TRBD1 aligns across 7 bases. J lost 6 bases, V lost 7 bases, and 18 bases had no gene match. The CDR3 consists of 17 residues. Germline V gives CDR1 LNHDA, CDR2 SQIVND (reference sequence). The CDR3 coding sequence is TGTGCCAGTACCATGCTTAAGGACAGGAGCGGGGGTCAGCCCCAGCATTTT. Its protein is CASTMLKDRSGGQPQHF.